What follows describes a single T cell receptor beta chain. Its antigen is as yet unknown. The same CDR3 can be traced to other DNA sequences in this sample. The data are from a study of shared clonotypes between healthy human individuals. Study-wide results and caveats: Researchers found naive subsets generally carried larger estimated richness than memory subsets.

Generated by immunoSEQ multiplex PCR, the TCRdb table keeps only in-frame clones and is missing some. The table shows 1,500,000 or so clones, with roughly 96% occurring only once. The TCR originated in a man aged 25 to 40 in good health. What was sequenced was naive CD4+ T cells sorted from blood. Stated subset: CD45RA+ positively selected.

The CDR3 nucleotides read TGTGCCAGCTCACCTAGGGGTTTCTACGAGCAGTACTTC. Translating it yields CASSPRGFYEQYF. The chain has TRBV18 and TRBJ2-7; TRBD1 is a possible D gene (5 bases). Germline values: CDR1 KGHSH, CDR2 LQKENI. The germline V and J ends were trimmed by 3 bases and 3 bases, with 9 bases remaining between them. This CDR3 has 13 amino acids.